The sequence of this T cell receptor beta chain was determined in a study of regulatory T cells in long-lasting Graves disease. The sample holds many counts of this clonotype. The TCR beta library used iRepertoire HTBI primers with Arm-PCR amplification of CDR3. TCRdb recomputed calls from the multiplex PCR reads with MiXCR, one row per CDR3 protein. The repertoire holds about 430,000 distinct CDR3 sequences, with around 16% as singletons. The time point: newly diagnosed GD, antithyroid drugs for less than 3 months. There was RNA extracted from PBMCs, and the TCR library was made from it. The V end lost 4 bases, the J end lost 3 bases, and 10 bases lay between the germline ends. Germline V gene sequence: CDR1 SNHLY, CDR2 FYNNEI. The CDR3 length is 13 residues. These same records also appear under a second study, on T cells in Graves' hyperthyroidism and ophthalmopathy.

The sequence was collected from a woman aged 40-49 years with Graves disease. This chain links TRBV2 with TRBJ2-7; perhaps TRBD2 as D (5 bases). Material: peripheral blood mononuclear cells (PBMCs), obtained at new diagnosis, from a patient treated with antithyroid drugs. The CDR3 sequence is CASSGEINYEQYF. CDR3 nucleotide sequence: TGTGCCAGCAGTGGGGAGATAAACTACGAGCAGTACTTC.